This T cell receptor beta chain came from a study of regulatory T cells in long-lasting Graves disease. Overall study findings and caveats: Persistent patients shared more public clonotypes (fewer than 3,000) than newly diagnosed patients (about 1,000).

The time point is: newly diagnosed GD, antithyroid drugs for less than 3 months. With RNA extracted from PBMCs as input, the TCR library was made. In building TCR beta libraries, iRepertoire HTBI primers were used together with Arm-PCR of CDR3 regions. TCRdb ran MiXCR on the multiplex PCR reads and lists one entry per CDR3 protein. The table includes 580,000 or so distinct CDR3 sequences, about 16% detected once. Trimming removed 4 bases at V and 7 bases at J, with 10 bases between. This CDR3 is built from 11 residues. Germline V gene sequence: CDR1 GTSNPN, CDR2 SVGIG (reference sequence). To note about this clonotype: Its antigen is still unknown.

These data were likewise used in another study, on T cells in Graves' hyperthyroidism and ophthalmopathy. That report notes: The blood repertoire included most of the expanded thyroid clonotypes above 0.001.

The TCR comes from a man between 18 and 35 years old with Graves disease. The input for sequencing was peripheral blood mononuclear cells (PBMCs), taken at new diagnosis, from a patient treated with antithyroid drugs. The chain links TRBV30 to TRBJ1-2, with D possibly being TRBD1 (5 bases). The CDR3 DNA follows: TGTGCCTGGACAGGGACTCTTGGCTACACCTTC. It translates to CAWTGTLGYTF.